This T cell receptor beta chain is drawn from a study of post-analysis software for immune sequencing data. Unique-molecular-identifier-tagged TCR beta cDNA libraries were used. A single record per CDR3 protein comes from TCRdb applying MiXCR to the PCR reads. The sample holds about 770,000 distinct CDR3 sequences, 40% to 55% seen once. Worth noting for this clonotype: Its specificity is unknown.

The CDR3 extends over 12 amino acids. Germline V gene sequence: CDR1 MNHGY, CDR2 SAAAGT. Findings and limits, study-wide: A significant reduction in normalized Chao1 diversity was observed in multiple sclerosis patients versus controls. Five or six TRBV segments, TRBV5-6, TRBV5-1 and TRBV20-1 among them, were found more frequent in patients than controls. Under the F measure, samples that were prepared in one batch clustered strongly together.

This receptor was taken from a girl aged 5-17 years with multiple sclerosis. The sample was blood. V gene TRBV6-8 combines with J gene TRBJ2-7; tentatively, D is TRBD1 (6 bases). The tail of the sequence fits TRBJ2-5 better, so the J call may be wrong. CDR3 in amino acids: CATMLGAETQYF. Here the CDR3 DNA reads TGTGCCACTATGCTGGGGGCAGAGACCCAGTACTTC.